This entry lists 6 T cell receptor beta chains sequenced from one sample in a study of blood T cell repertoires in COVID-19. Produced via immunoSEQ multiplex PCR; TCRdb's table is partial and in-frame only. Of 190,000 or so clones detected, more than 70% appear once; the ten largest clones hold over 7.5%. Sequenced material: PBMCs or T cells enriched from blood (not recorded which). The receptors were sampled from a woman under 40 who had recovered from COVID-19.

This clone appeared once. V is TRBV10-2 and J is TRBJ2-1; D gene unclear. V was pared by 0 bases and J by 2 bases, with 5 bases between. The germline V gene encodes CDR1 WSHSY and CDR2 SAAADI. The CDR3 contains 14 residues. CDR3 sequence: CASSESRTYNEQFF. Written as DNA, the CDR3 is TGCGCCAGCAGTGAGTCTAGAACCTACAATGAGCAGTTCTTC.

Only a few counts were recorded for this clone. The genes are TRBV6-4 and TRBJ2-1; 10 nucleotides align to TRBD2. Germline V lookup: CDR1 MRHNA, CDR2 SNTAGT. V shed 4 bases, J shed 5 bases, and the junction held 8 bases outside the gene matches. The length of the CDR3 is 16 residues. DNA of the CDR3: TGTGCCAGCAGTGTGGAAGCGGGAGGGCCCCACAATGAGCAGTTCTTC. This sequence encodes CASSVEAGGPHNEQFF.

V gene TRBV7-9 combines with J gene TRBJ1-2; no clear D gene. CDR3 length: 15 amino acids. Per germline, CDR1 SEHNR and CDR2 FQNEAQ (reference sequence). Trimming took off 1 base at V and 0 bases at J, with 9 bases between the two ends. CDR3 loop: CASSLGDGSNYGYTF. CDR3 bases: TGTGCCAGCAGCTTAGGCGACGGGTCTAACTATGGCTACACCTTC.

The chain is built from TRBV27 and TRBJ2-5; 9 bases line up with TRBD1. Germline V lookup: CDR1 MNHEY, CDR2 SMNVEV (reference sequence). This CDR3 contains 15 residues. The ends lost 6 bases at V and 5 bases at J; junction bases unmatched: 10. DNA for the CDR3: TGTGCCAGCAGCCCCCGGGCCGGGACAGGGGAGACCCAGTACTTC. Protein product: CASSPRAGTGETQYF.

The V call is TRBV7-9, the J call TRBJ2-1; 7 bases are shared with TRBD1. This CDR3 spans 14 amino acids. Germline V gene lookup returns CDR1 SEHNR and CDR2 FQNEAQ (reference sequence). Germline trimming cut 5 bases from V and 2 bases from J; bases unmatched to any gene: 3. CDR3 in amino acids: CASSGQGAYNEQFF. The CDR3 bases are TGTGCCAGCAGCGGTCAGGGGGCCTACAATGAGCAGTTCTTC.

A few counts support this clone. The chain has TRBV5-6 and TRBJ1-1; 8 positions match TRBD1. The length of the CDR3 is 16 residues. V gave up 4 bases and J gave up 4 bases; unmatched junction bases: 12. Germline CDR1 reads SGHDT; CDR2 reads YYEEEE. The CDR3 spells CASSADGQGEGTEAFF. The CDR3 coding sequence is TGTGCCAGCAGCGCTGATGGACAGGGAGAGGGCACTGAAGCTTTCTTT. Full variable domain (outside the CDR3, taken from reference TRBV5-6 and TRBJ1-1): DAGVTQSPTHLIKTRGQQVTLRCSPKSGHDTVSWYQQALGQGPQFIFQYYEEEERQRGNFPDRFSGHQFPNYSSELNVNALLLGDSALYLCASSADGQGEGTEAFFGQGTRLTVV.